Listed below are T cell receptor beta chains from one sample, sequenced in a study of technical replicates of blood from a handful of donors. TCRdb keeps only in-frame clones here, not all; method: immunoSEQ multiplex PCR. The sample has about 88,000 clones, 85% to 95% seen once; the top ten hold roughly 0.25%. The sequencing sample was made of T cells isolated from PBMCs. The receptors shown here come from a human donor in good health. Each CDR3 is given with its conserved first and last residue. The D gene is left open where the match is weak. The listing skips clone size in some rows; elsewhere it reads once, few, many or a size class.

TRBV13,TRBJ2-7,-,few,TGTGCCAGCAGCCAAACAGTCTCCTACGAGCAGTACTTC,CASSQTVSYEQYF
TRBV28,TRBJ2-7,-,-,TGTGCCAGCAGTTTAGGAGAATACGAGCAGTACTTC,CASSLGEYEQYF
TRBV5-1,TRBJ2-7,TRBD1,-,TGCGCCAGCAGCTTGGCCGGGACAGTAAGCTCCTACGAGCAGTACTTC,CASSLAGTVSSYEQYF
TRBV9,TRBJ2-2,-,-,TGTGCCAGCAGCGTTTTCCGGGACTCTGTCACCGGGGAGCTGTTTTTT,CASSVFRDSVTGELFF
TRBV5-4,TRBJ2-5,-,-,TGTGCCAGCAGCTTGACAGGGCCGGGAGAGACCCAGTACTTC,CASSLTGPGETQYF
TRBV30,TRBJ2-7,-,-,TGTGCCTGGAGATCCGCAGGAGGCTCCTACGAGCAGTACTTC,CAWRSAGGSYEQYF
TRBV5-6,TRBJ2-1,TRBD2,-,TGTGCCAGCGGCCGACTAGCGGGAGTGTCCCCCTACAATGAGCAGTTCTTC,CASGRLAGVSPYNEQFF
TRBV5-1,TRBJ1-1,-,-,TGCGCCAGCAGCTATTATACTGACACTGAAGCTTTCTTT,CASSYYTDTEAFF
TRBV5-1,TRBJ2-3,TRBD2,-,TGCGCCAGCAGCTGGACTAGCGGGAGAAACATAGGCCCAACAGATACGCAGTATTTT,CASSWTSGRNIGPTDTQYF
TRBV29-1,TRBJ2-6,TRBD2,-,TGCAGCGCGGGGGGACTCTCTGGGGCCAACGTCCTGACTTTC,CSAGGLSGANVLTF
TRBV7-9,TRBJ2-1,-,-,TGTGCCAGCAGCTTCAGGGGTGATCCTAATGAGCAGTTCTTC,CASSFRGDPNEQFF
TRBV6-5,TRBJ2-3,TRBD1,-,TGTGCCAGCAGTACAGGGGGCCCCACAGATACGCAGTATTTT,CASSTGGPTDTQYF
TRBV28,TRBJ1-4,-,-,TGTGCCAGCAGTCCTAAAGCAACTAATGAAAAACTGTTTTTT,CASSPKATNEKLFF
TRBV4-1,TRBJ1-2,-,-,TGCGCCAGCAGCCAAGTCTATGGGGGGTCAGCCCCTAACTATGGCTACACCTTC,CASSQVYGGSAPNYGYTF